This T cell receptor beta chain was recorded in a study of T-cell reconstitution after alpha-beta-depleted transplantation in children. Unique molecular identifiers were used to barcode this TCRbeta library. TCRdb recomputed calls from the PCR reads with MiXCR, one row per CDR3 protein. The repertoire holds 300,000 or so distinct CDR3 sequences, with roughly 21% as singletons. This clonotype was counted between two and nine times. The antigen remains undetermined. Notes on the study in general: Several hundred expanded graft clones reportedly were the source of alpha-beta T cells about two months after transplant. The authors attributed T-cell counts and diversity one year after transplant mostly to newly produced T cells.

The CDR3 is 12 amino acids. CDR1 MGHDK and CDR2 SYGVNS come from the germline V gene. The V gene lost 8 bases and the J gene lost 6 bases, with 11 bases spanning the gap. The J gene is TRBJ2-1, the V gene TRBV25-1; no clear D. The sample was PBMCs, mostly from graft donor cells, taken 180 days after TCRalphabeta/CD19-depleted stem cell transplant. This sequence originates from a male patient younger than 18 who had a stem cell transplant for acute lymphoblastic leukemia, so the T cells may come from the graft donor. The CDR3, as DNA: TGTGCCAGCTCCCCCTGGTTCAATGAGCAGTTCTTC. Encoded protein: CASSPWFNEQFF. Based on the CDR3 plus reference TRBV25-1 and TRBJ2-1, the full variable domain is EADIYQTPRYLVIGTGKKITLECSQTMGHDKMYWYQQDPGMELHLIHYSYGVNSTEKGDLSSESTVSRIRTEHFPLTLESARPSHTSQYLCASSPWFNEQFFGPGTRLTVL.